This T cell receptor (beta chain) came from a study of response to subunit inactivated influenza vaccine. This CDR3 has 13 residues. V was clipped by 2 bases and J by 7 bases, with 8 bases between them. TCRdb reprocessed the RT-PCR reads via MiXCR and lists one record per CDR3 protein. This table holds around 300,000 distinct CDR3 sequences, approximately 20% found once. On this clonotype itself: The antigen is not known.

Regarding the study as a whole: The authors suggested that every seasonal influenza vaccination recruits few new T cells.

The input for sequencing was PBMCs from blood, taken less than 22 months after vaccination. This clonotype was sampled from a man between 50 and 70 years old who received an inactivated influenza vaccine. The gene calls are TRBV12-3 or TRBV12-4 and TRBJ1-4, with D hard to call. The CDR3 loop is CASSLSPFEKLFF. CDR3 nucleotides: TGTGCCAGCAGTTTATCGCCCTTTGAAAAACTGTTTTTT.